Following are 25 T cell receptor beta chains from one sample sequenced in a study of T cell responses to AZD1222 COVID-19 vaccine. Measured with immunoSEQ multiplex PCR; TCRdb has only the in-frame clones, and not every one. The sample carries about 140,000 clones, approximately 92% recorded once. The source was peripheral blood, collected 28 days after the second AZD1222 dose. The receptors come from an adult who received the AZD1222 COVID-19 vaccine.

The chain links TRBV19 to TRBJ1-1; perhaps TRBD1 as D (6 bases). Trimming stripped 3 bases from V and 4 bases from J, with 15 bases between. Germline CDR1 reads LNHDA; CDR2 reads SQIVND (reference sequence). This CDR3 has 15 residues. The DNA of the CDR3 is TGTGCCAGTAGTATTCAGGGGTCCTACGGCACTGAAGCTTTCTTT. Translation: CASSIQGSYGTEAFF.

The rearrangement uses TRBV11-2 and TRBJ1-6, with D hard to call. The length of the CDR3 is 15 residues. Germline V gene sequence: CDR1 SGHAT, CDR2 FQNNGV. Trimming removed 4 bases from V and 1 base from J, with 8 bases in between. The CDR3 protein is CASSSKESYNSPLHF. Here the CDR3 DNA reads TGTGCCAGCAGCTCTAAAGAGTCCTATAATTCACCCCTCCACTTT.

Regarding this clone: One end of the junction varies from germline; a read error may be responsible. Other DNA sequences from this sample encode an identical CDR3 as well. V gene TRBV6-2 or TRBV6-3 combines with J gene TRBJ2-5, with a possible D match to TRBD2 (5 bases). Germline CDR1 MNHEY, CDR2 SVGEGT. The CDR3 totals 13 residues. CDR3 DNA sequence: TGTGCCAGCAGTTACGGCCGGGGAGAGACTCAGTACTTC. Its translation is CASSYGRGETQYF.

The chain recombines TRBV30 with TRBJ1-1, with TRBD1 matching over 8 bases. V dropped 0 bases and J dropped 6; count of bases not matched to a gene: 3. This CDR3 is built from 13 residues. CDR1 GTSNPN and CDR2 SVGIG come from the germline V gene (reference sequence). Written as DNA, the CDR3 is TGTGCCTGGAGTGTACAGGGGGATGCTGAAGCTTTCTTT. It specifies CAWSVQGDAEAFF.

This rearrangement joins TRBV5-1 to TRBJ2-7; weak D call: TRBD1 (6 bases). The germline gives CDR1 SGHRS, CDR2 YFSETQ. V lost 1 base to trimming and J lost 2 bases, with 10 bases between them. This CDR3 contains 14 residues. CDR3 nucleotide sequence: TGCGCCAGCAGCTTGACCAGGGGTCCCTACGAGCAGTACTTC. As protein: CASSLTRGPYEQYF.

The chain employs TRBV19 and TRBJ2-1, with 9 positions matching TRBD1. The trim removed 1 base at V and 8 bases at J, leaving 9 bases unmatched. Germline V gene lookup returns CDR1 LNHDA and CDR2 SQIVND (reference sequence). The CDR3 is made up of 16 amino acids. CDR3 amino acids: CASSIGGTGIGYEQFF. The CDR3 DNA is TGTGCCAGTAGTATAGGGGGGACAGGGATAGGCTATGAGCAGTTCTTC. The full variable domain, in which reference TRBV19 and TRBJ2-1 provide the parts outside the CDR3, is DGGITQSPKYLFRKEGQNVTLSCEQNLNHDAMYWYRQDPGQGLRLIYYSQIVNDFQKGDIAEGYSVSREKKESFPLTVTSAQKNPTAFYLCASSIGGTGIGYEQFFGPGTRLTVL.

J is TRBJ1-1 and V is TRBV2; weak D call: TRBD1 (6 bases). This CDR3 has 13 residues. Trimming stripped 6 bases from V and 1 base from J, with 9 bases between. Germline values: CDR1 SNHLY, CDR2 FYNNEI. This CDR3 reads CASRGRGNTEAFF. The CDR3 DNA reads TGTGCCAGCAGGGGCAGGGGGAACACTGAAGCTTTCTTT. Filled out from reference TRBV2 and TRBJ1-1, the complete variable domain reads EPEVTQTPSHQVTQMGQEVILRCVPISNHLYFYWYRQILGQKVEFLVSFYNNEISEKSEIFDDQFSVERPDGSNFTLKIRSTKLEDSAMYFCASRGRGNTEAFFGQGTRLTVV.

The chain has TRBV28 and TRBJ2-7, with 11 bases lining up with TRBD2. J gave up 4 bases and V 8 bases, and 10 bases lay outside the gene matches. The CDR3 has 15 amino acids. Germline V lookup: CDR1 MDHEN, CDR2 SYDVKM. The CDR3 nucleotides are TGTGCCAGCGGCCCAGTAGCGGGAGGGGGGTACGAGCAGTACTTC. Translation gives CASGPVAGGGYEQYF.

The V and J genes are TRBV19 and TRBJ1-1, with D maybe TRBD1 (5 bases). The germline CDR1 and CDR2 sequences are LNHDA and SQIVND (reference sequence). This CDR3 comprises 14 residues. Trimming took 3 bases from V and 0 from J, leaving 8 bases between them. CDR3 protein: CASSIQGLNTEAFF. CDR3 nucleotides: TGTGCCAGTAGTATCCAGGGATTGAACACTGAAGCTTTCTTT.

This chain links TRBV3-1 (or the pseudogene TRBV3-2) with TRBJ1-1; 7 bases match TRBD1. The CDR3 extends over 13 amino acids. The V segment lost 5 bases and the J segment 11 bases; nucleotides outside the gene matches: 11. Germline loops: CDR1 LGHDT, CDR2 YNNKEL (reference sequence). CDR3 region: CASSWGQPGFAFF. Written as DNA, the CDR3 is TGTGCCAGCAGCTGGGGACAGCCAGGGTTTGCTTTCTTT.

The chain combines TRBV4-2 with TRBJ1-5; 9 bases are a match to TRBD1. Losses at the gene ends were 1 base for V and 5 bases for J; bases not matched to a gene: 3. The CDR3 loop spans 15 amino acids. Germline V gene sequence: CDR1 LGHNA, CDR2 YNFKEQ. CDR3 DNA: TGTGCCAGCAGCCAAGTCGGGACAGGGCATCAGCCCCAGCATTTT. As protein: CASSQVGTGHQPQHF.

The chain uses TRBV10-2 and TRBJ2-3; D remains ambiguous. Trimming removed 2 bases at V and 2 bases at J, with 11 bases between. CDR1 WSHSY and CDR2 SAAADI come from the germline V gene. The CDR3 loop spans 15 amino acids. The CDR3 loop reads CASSEAFVITDTQYF. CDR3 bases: TGCGCCAGCAGTGAGGCCTTTGTAATCACAGATACGCAGTATTTT.

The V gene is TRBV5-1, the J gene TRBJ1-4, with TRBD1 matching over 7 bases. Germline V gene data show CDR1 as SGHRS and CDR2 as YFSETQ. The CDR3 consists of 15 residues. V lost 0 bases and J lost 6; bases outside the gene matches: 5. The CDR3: CASSLDSGGYEKLFF. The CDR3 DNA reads TGCGCCAGCAGCTTGGATTCAGGGGGATATGAAAAACTGTTTTTT.

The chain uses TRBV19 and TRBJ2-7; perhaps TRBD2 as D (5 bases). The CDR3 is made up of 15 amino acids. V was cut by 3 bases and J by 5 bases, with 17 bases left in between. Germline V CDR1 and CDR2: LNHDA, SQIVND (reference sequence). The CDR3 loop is CASSMGRAAYDEQYF. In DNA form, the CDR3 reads TGTGCCAGTAGTATGGGGAGAGCCGCCTATGACGAGCAGTACTTC.

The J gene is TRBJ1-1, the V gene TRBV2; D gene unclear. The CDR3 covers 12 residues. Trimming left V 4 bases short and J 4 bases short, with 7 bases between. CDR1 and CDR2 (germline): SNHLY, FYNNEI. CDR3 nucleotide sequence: TGTGCCAGCAGTGCTATGGGCACTGAAGCTTTCTTT. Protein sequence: CASSAMGTEAFF.

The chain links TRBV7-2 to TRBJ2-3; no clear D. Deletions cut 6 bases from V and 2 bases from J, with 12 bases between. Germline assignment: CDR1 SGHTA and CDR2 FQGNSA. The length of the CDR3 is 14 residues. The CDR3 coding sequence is TGTGCCAGCAGACCTGAACATTCCACAGATACGCAGTATTTT. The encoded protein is CASRPEHSTDTQYF. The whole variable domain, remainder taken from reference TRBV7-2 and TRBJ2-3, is GAGVSQSPSNKVTEKGKDVELRCDPISGHTALYWYRQSLGQGLEFLIYFQGNSAPDKSGLPSDRFSAERTGGSVSTLTIQRTQQEDSAVYLCASRPEHSTDTQYFGPGTRLTVL.

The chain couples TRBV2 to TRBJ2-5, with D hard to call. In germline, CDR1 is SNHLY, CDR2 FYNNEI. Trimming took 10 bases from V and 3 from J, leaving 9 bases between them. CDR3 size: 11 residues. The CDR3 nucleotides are TGTGCCACCAGAGTTGAAGAGACCCAGTACTTC. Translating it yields CATRVEETQYF.

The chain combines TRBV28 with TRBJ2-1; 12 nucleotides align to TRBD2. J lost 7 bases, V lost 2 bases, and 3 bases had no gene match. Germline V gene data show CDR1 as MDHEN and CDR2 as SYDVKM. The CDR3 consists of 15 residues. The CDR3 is CASSLVTSGRNEQFF. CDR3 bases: TGTGCCAGCAGTTTAGTGACTAGCGGGAGAAATGAGCAGTTCTTC.

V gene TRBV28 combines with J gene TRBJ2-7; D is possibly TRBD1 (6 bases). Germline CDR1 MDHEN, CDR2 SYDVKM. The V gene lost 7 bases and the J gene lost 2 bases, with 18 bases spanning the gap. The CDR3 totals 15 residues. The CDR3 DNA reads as TGTGCCAGCACCTTTGGTGGGGGACAAGCCTACGAGCAGTACTTC. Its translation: CASTFGGGQAYEQYF.

CDR3 sequence reads: CASSFGQFSGNTIYF. Written as DNA, the CDR3 is TGTGCCAGCTCCTTCGGACAGTTCTCTGGAAACACCATATATTTT. The V and J genes are TRBV18 and TRBJ1-3; TRBD1 is a possible D gene (6 bases). CDR1 is KGHSH, CDR2 LQKENI, per germline. This CDR3 comprises 15 residues. V lost 6 bases and J lost 0, with 12 bases in between.

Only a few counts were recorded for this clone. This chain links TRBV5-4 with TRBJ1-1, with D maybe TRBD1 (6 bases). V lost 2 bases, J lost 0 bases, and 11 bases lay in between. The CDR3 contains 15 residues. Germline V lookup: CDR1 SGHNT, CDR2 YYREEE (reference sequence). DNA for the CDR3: TGTGCCAGCAGCTTTCCGGGGGCAATGAACACTGAAGCTTTCTTT. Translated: CASSFPGAMNTEAFF.

The CDR3 region is CASRDRDGSPLHF. CDR3 bases: TGTGCCAGCAGGGACAGGGATGGTTCACCCCTCCACTTT. J is TRBJ1-6 and V is TRBV6-6; 8 bases agree with TRBD1. Looked up from germline, CDR1 is MNHNY and CDR2 is SVGAGI (reference sequence). The CDR3 covers 13 residues. Trimming cost V 6 bases and J 9 bases; bases outside gene matches: 4.

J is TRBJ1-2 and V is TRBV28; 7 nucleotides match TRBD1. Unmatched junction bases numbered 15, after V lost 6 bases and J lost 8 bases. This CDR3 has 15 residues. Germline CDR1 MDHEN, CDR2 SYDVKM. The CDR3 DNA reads TGTGCCAGCAGGGTCGGGGGGGACAGCCCTAGGGGCTACACCTTC. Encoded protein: CASRVGGDSPRGYTF.

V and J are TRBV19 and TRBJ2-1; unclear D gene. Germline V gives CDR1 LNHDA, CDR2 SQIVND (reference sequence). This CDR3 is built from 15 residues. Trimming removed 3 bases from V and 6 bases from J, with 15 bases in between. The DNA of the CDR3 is TGTGCCAGTAGTATGAACTCGCGATTGGGCAATGAGCAGTTCTTC. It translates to CASSMNSRLGNEQFF.

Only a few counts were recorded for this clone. CDR3 in DNA: TGTGCCAGCACCAGGGTGGGTGGCTACACCTTC. Residues: CASTRVGGYTF. V and J are TRBV2 and TRBJ1-2, with D tentatively TRBD1 (5 bases). The CDR3 has 11 amino acids. Trimming took 7 bases from V and 7 from J, leaving 10 bases between them. Germline CDR1 SNHLY, CDR2 FYNNEI.